A single sample is the source of the 32 T cell receptor beta chains below, sequenced in a study of T-cell reconstitution after alpha-beta-depleted transplantation in children. The TCRbeta library was prepared with unique molecular identifiers. TCRdb re-called the PCR reads through MiXCR, storing one row per CDR3 protein. The table shows hundreds of thousands of distinct CDR3 sequences, with roughly 13% occurring only once. This material consisted of PBMCs, mostly from graft donor cells, taken 360 days after TCRalphabeta/CD19-depleted stem cell transplant. These receptors were obtained from a male patient younger than 18 who had a stem cell transplant for acute myeloid leukemia, so the T cells may come from the graft donor.

This clonotype was observed a handful of times. This chain connects TRBV5-5 to TRBJ2-5, with D perhaps assigned TRBD1 or TRBD2 (5 bases each). V was shortened by 2 bases and J by 1 base, with 9 bases between the two germline ends. The CDR3 spans 14 residues. The germline V gene encodes CDR1 SGHKS and CDR2 YYEKEE (reference sequence). The CDR3 spells CASSLLGTQETQYF. The CDR3, as DNA: TGTGCCAGCAGCTTACTAGGGACCCAAGAGACCCAGTACTTC.

The genes are TRBV5-1 and TRBJ2-5, with D possibly called TRBD1 or TRBD2 (5 bases each). Germline values: CDR1 SGHRS, CDR2 YFSETQ. The germline V and J ends were trimmed by 0 bases and 4 bases, with 16 bases remaining between them. The length of the CDR3 is 16 residues. The CDR3, as DNA: TGCGCCAGCAGCTTGGGGGGACCCCAAGAGGGAGAGACCCAGTACTTC. Residues: CASSLGGPQEGETQYF.

The sample holds a few counts of this clonotype. The chain carries TRBV30 and TRBJ2-1; no definite D call. With 5 bases removed from V and 3 bases from J, the gap between germline ends came to 11 bases. This CDR3 has 13 residues. Germline-derived CDR1 and CDR2 are GTSNPN and SVGIG (reference sequence). In nucleotides, the CDR3 is TGTGCCTGGGGGCTAGGGATCTACAATGAGCAGTTCTTC. Its protein product is CAWGLGIYNEQFF.

This clonotype was counted only a few times. V is TRBV18 and J is TRBJ2-7, with TRBD1 identical over 8 bases. After removal of 0 bases from V and 2 bases from J, the junction contained 6 bases not matched to a gene. Germline CDR1 is KGHSH and CDR2 is LQKENI. The CDR3 sequence is 16 residues long. The DNA of the CDR3 is TGTGCCAGCTCACCACCGACCGGACAGGGAACCTACGAGCAGTACTTC. Its translation: CASSPPTGQGTYEQYF.

The sample holds a few counts of this clonotype. The V and J genes are TRBV7-9 and TRBJ2-6, with D possibly being TRBD1 (6 bases). The CDR3 length is 14 residues. The germline V gene has CDR1 SEHNR and CDR2 FQNEAQ (reference sequence). Deletions cut 8 bases from V and 2 bases from J, with 10 bases between. The CDR3 loop reads CASRRGTGANVLTF. CDR3 DNA sequence: TGTGCCAGCCGAAGGGGGACTGGGGCCAACGTCCTGACTTTC.

This clonotype turned up a few times. The chain couples TRBV10-3 to TRBJ2-3, with 8 positions matching TRBD1. The CDR3 consists of 14 residues. Germline trimming cut 6 bases from V and 1 base from J; bases unmatched to any gene: 3. Germline V gene lookup returns CDR1 ENHRY and CDR2 SYGVKD. CDR3 residues: CAIRPGQGTDTQYF. The CDR3 bases are TGTGCCATCAGGCCGGGACAGGGCACAGATACGCAGTATTTT.

The genes are TRBV5-6 and TRBJ2-1; tentative D call: TRBD1 (5 bases). This CDR3 spans 13 amino acids. Germline V gene lookup returns CDR1 SGHDT and CDR2 YYEEEE. V was trimmed by 4 bases and J by 10 bases, leaving 15 bases between them. CDR3 DNA: TGTGCCAGCAGCCTGCTCGGGCCAGGGGAGCAGTTCTTC. It specifies CASSLLGPGEQFF.

The chain couples TRBV19 to TRBJ2-1; 9 bases map to TRBD2. The ends lost 8 bases at V and 7 bases at J; junction bases unmatched: 18. From germline, CDR1 is LNHDA and CDR2 SQIVND (reference sequence). This CDR3 contains 17 residues. The CDR3 DNA is TGTGCCAGTCCTAAGTATAACTGCGGGAGGGAGAAGAATGAGCAGTTCTTC. Translated: CASPKYNCGREKNEQFF.

This clonotype has just a few counts. The chain recombines TRBV29-1 with TRBJ2-7, with TRBD1 matching over 8 bases. From germline, CDR1 is SQVTM and CDR2 ANQGSEA. The junction had 5 bases not matched to a gene; V was cut back by 4 bases and J by 3 bases. CDR3 length: 13 amino acids. The CDR3 bases are TGCAGCGTTGCCGGGACAGGAGTCTACGAGCAGTACTTC. As protein: CSVAGTGVYEQYF.

This clonotype showed up many times. This chain links TRBV30 with TRBJ2-1, with D perhaps TRBD1 or TRBD2 (5 bases each). V dropped 5 bases and J dropped 6 bases, with 14 bases sitting between them. The germline gives CDR1 GTSNPN, CDR2 SVGIG (reference sequence). The CDR3 length is 13 residues. The CDR3 coding sequence is TGTGCCTGGGCTGAAATTGGGACCAATGAGCAGTTCTTC. It yields the protein CAWAEIGTNEQFF.

This clonotype has ten or more counts. Relative to the germline gene, one junction end is altered; a read error may explain this. The V gene is TRBV7-7, the J gene TRBJ2-3, with D possibly TRBD2 on 6 matching bases. The CDR3 extends over 13 amino acids. Germline V lookup: CDR1 SSHAT, CDR2 FNYEAQ (reference sequence). Here the CDR3 reads CASSKGLLDTQYF. CDR3 coding DNA: TGTGCTAGCAGCAAGGGACTCCTCGATACGCAGTATTTT.

V usage is TRBV5-6 and J usage is TRBJ2-4; D might be TRBD2 (5 bases). Germline V gives CDR1 SGHDT, CDR2 YYEEEE. V lost 0 bases to trimming and J lost 0 bases, with 7 bases between them. The CDR3 runs 15 residues. In DNA, the CDR3 is TGTGCCAGCAGCTTGGCGGCGGGAGCCAAAAACATTCAGTACTTC. This codes for CASSLAAGAKNIQYF.

V usage is TRBV7-2 and J usage is TRBJ2-2; D not certain. The V gene lost 1 base and the J gene lost 4 bases, with 10 bases spanning the gap. The CDR3 is made up of 15 amino acids. CDR1 and CDR2 (germline): SGHTA, FQGNSA. CDR3 region: CASSLDIDPTGELFF. The CDR3 DNA is TGTGCCAGCAGCTTAGATATCGACCCCACCGGGGAGCTGTTTTTT. Full variable domain (missing parts from reference TRBV7-2 and TRBJ2-2): GAGVSQSPSNKVTEKGKDVELRCDPISGHTALYWYRQSLGQGLEFLIYFQGNSAPDKSGLPSDRFSAERTGGSVSTLTIQRTQQEDSAVYLCASSLDIDPTGELFFGEGSRLTVL.

The rearrangement uses TRBV20-1 and TRBJ2-5; TRBD2 matches at 9 bases. The CDR3 spans 14 residues. Germline-derived CDR1 and CDR2 are DFQATT and SNEGSKA (reference sequence). J was trimmed by 3 bases and V by 6 bases; bases with no gene match: 8. This CDR3 reads CSADRTSAEETQYF. CDR3 coding DNA: TGCAGTGCAGACAGGACTAGCGCGGAAGAGACCCAGTACTTC.

In this sample, this clonotype turned up a few times. The chain combines TRBV4-3 with TRBJ2-7, with D maybe TRBD2 (5 bases). Germline CDR1 and CDR2: LGHNA and YSLEER. This CDR3 spans 14 amino acids. Trimming took 0 bases from V and 4 from J, leaving 10 bases between them. Here the CDR3 reads CASSQDPGLYEQYF. The CDR3, as DNA: TGCGCCAGCAGCCAAGATCCCGGACTTTACGAGCAGTACTTC.

This clonotype occurred many times. The rearrangement joins TRBV18 to TRBJ2-3; 8 bases fit TRBD1. V was clipped by 3 bases and J by 0 bases; unmatched bases: 8. The CDR3 has 17 amino acids. From germline, CDR1 is KGHSH and CDR2 LQKENI. CDR3: CASSPRAGTGSTDTQYF. CDR3 nucleotide sequence: TGTGCCAGCTCACCCCGGGCCGGGACAGGAAGCACAGATACGCAGTATTTT.

This chain connects TRBV5-1 to TRBJ2-2; TRBD1 aligns across 9 bases. The junction had 11 bases not matched to a gene; V was cut back by 7 bases and J by 4 bases. Germline V gene data show CDR1 as SGHRS and CDR2 as YFSETQ. There are 16 residues in the CDR3. The CDR3 coding sequence is TGCGCCAGCCGCCTCGGGGACAGGGAGGCCACCGGGGAGCTGTTTTTT. Its protein product is CASRLGDREATGELFF.

As DNA, the CDR3 is TGCGCCAGCAGCCATTTGGGCCGTCACGAGCAGTACTTC. Translating it yields CASSHLGRHEQYF. The chain uses TRBV4-1 and TRBJ2-7, with unresolved D. V was pared by 3 bases and J by 5 bases, with 11 bases between. The CDR3 has 13 residues. The germline V gene encodes CDR1 MGHRA and CDR2 YSYEKL.

This clonotype was recorded a few times. V is TRBV9 and J is TRBJ2-5; tentative D call: TRBD2 (5 bases). Per germline, CDR1 SGDLS and CDR2 YYNGEE. V lost 4 bases, J lost 5 bases, and 12 bases lay in between. This CDR3 region has 13 residues. The CDR3 sequence: CASSSRRGETQYF. CDR3 nucleotide sequence: TGTGCCAGCAGCTCCCGGAGAGGGGAGACCCAGTACTTC.

This clonotype showed up just a few times. The V gene is TRBV6-5, the J gene TRBJ2-6; no reliable D call. Germline CDR1 and CDR2: MNHEY and SVGAGI. The CDR3 is 16 residues long. The V end lost 10 bases, the J end lost 1 base, and 17 bases lay between the germline ends. CDR3: CANGPSGVSGANVLTF. As DNA, the CDR3 is TGTGCCAACGGCCCCTCTGGGGTGTCTGGGGCCAACGTCCTGACTTTC.

This clonotype showed up just a few times. This rearrangement joins TRBV11-3 to TRBJ2-2; 7 bases align to TRBD1. The CDR3 loop spans 15 amino acids. V lost 4 bases to trimming and J lost 2 bases; unmatched junction nucleotides: 4. In germline, CDR1 is SGHNT, CDR2 YENEEA. CDR3 sequence: CASSSNRGNTGELFF. CDR3 bases: TGTGCCAGCAGCTCAAACAGGGGAAACACCGGGGAGCTGTTTTTT.

Remarks on this clonotype: One end of the junction varies from germline; a read error may be responsible. The rearrangement uses TRBV5-1 and TRBJ1-1; D remains unclear. Germline V gene data show CDR1 as SGHRS and CDR2 as YFSETQ. CDR3 length equals 15 residues. The CDR3 sequence: CASILEVHTNTEAFF. CDR3 bases: TGCGCCAGCATCTTGGAGGTACACACAAACACTGAAGCTTTCTTT. Supplemented by reference TRBV5-1 and TRBJ1-1, the full variable domain reads KAGVTQTPRYLIKTRGQQVTLSCSPISGHRSVSWYQQTPGQGLQFLFEYFSETQRNKGNFPGRFSGRQFSNSRSEMNVSTLELGDSALYLCASILEVHTNTEAFFGQGTRLTVV.

With respect to this clonotype: A single base separates this from a much larger clone, so it may be a read error. CDR3 bases: TGTGCCAGCAGCATCGGGGTTCCTAATGAAAATCTGTTTTTT. As protein: CASSIGVPNENLFF. The chain employs TRBV12-3 or TRBV12-4 and TRBJ1-4; D unresolved. This CDR3 contains 14 residues.

This clonotype was detected a few times. V and J are TRBV29-1 and TRBJ2-7; 14 bases are a match to TRBD2. There are 15 residues in the CDR3. Germline V gives CDR1 SQVTM, CDR2 ANQGSEA. Trimming took 5 bases from V and 5 from J; bases not matched to a gene: 8. The CDR3 region is CSVLTSGRVYHEQYF. As DNA, the CDR3 is TGCAGCGTTTTGACTAGCGGGAGGGTTTACCACGAGCAGTACTTC.

This clonotype was seen ten or more times. The genes are TRBV28 and TRBJ2-7; 10 bases agree with TRBD2. Germline-derived CDR1 and CDR2 are MDHEN and SYDVKM. The CDR3 runs 15 residues. V gave up 6 bases and J gave up 2 bases; unmatched junction bases: 7. CDR3 in amino acids: CASSRWTSGAYEQYF. For the CDR3, the DNA is TGTGCCAGCAGCCGATGGACTAGCGGCGCCTACGAGCAGTACTTC.

This clonotype was picked up one time. V gene TRBV7-9 combines with J gene TRBJ2-7, with no clear D. CDR1 SEHNR and CDR2 FQNEAQ come from the germline V gene (reference sequence). The CDR3 loop spans 12 amino acids. V lost 1 base and J 6 bases, leaving 7 bases between the germline ends. CDR3 coding DNA: TGTGCCAGCAGCTTAGAGACCGCCGAGCAGTACTTC. Residues: CASSLETAEQYF.

This clonotype has ten or more counts. V is TRBV12-3 or TRBV12-4 and J is TRBJ2-7; the D gene is possibly TRBD2 (5 bases). This CDR3 region has 14 residues. Trimming stripped 7 bases from V and 1 base from J, with 14 bases between. The CDR3 is CASTKREVSYEQYF. CDR3 nucleotide sequence: TGTGCCAGCACTAAGAGGGAAGTTTCCTACGAGCAGTACTTC.

This clonotype occurred a few times. The genes are TRBV5-1 and TRBJ2-3; 14 bases agree with TRBD2. Trimming at V came to 4 bases and at J to 0 bases, leaving 7 bases not matched to a gene. This CDR3 has 18 residues. Germline lookup yields CDR1 SGHRS and CDR2 YFSETQ. In nucleotides, the CDR3 is TGCGCCAGCAGCAGTGGACTAGCGGGAGGCCCTAGCACAGATACGCAGTATTTT. As protein: CASSSGLAGGPSTDTQYF.

This clonotype has ten or more counts. The V call is TRBV29-1, the J call TRBJ1-4; 8 bases match TRBD1. J lost 1 base, V lost 6 bases, and 1 base had no gene match. The CDR3 extends over 13 amino acids. Germline assignment: CDR1 SQVTM and CDR2 ANQGSEA. This CDR3 reads CSVDRGTNEKLFF. The CDR3 bases are TGCAGCGTCGACAGGGGAACTAATGAAAAACTGTTTTTT.

The V gene is TRBV10-3, the J gene TRBJ1-6; TRBD1 is a possible D gene (6 bases). Trimming pared 8 bases from V and 9 bases from J, leaving 20 bases between. This CDR3 spans 15 amino acids. Germline V gene sequence: CDR1 ENHRY, CDR2 SYGVKD. CDR3 protein: CAIGRQGIQGSPLHF. CDR3 bases: TGTGCCATCGGTCGTCAGGGAATACAGGGTTCACCCCTCCACTTT.

There are many counts of this clonotype. The chain combines TRBV7-8 with TRBJ2-7, with TRBD1 matching 7 bases. Looked up from germline, CDR1 is SGHVS and CDR2 is FQNEAQ. V dropped 5 bases and J dropped 1; count of bases not matched to a gene: 8. CDR3 length equals 15 residues. CDR3 coding DNA: TGTGCCAGCAGCCTCCGACAGGGTGGTTCCTACGAGCAGTACTTC. It translates to CASSLRQGGSYEQYF.

This chain links TRBV11-2 with TRBJ2-3; 7 bases agree with TRBD1. V dropped 1 base and J dropped 0; count of bases not matched to a gene: 19. From germline, CDR1 is SGHAT and CDR2 FQNNGV. The CDR3 extends over 21 amino acids. CDR3 coding DNA: TGTGCCAGCAGCTTAGTTTTCACGGGACAGTCATTAAAAGGGAGCACAGATACGCAGTATTTT. It encodes CASSLVFTGQSLKGSTDTQYF.